A single sample gave rise to the 10 T cell receptor beta chains below, sequenced in a study of T-cell reconstitution after alpha-beta-depleted transplantation in children. For TCRbeta, the library was prepared with unique molecular identifiers. TCRdb reanalysed the PCR reads using MiXCR and keeps one entry per CDR3 protein. The table has 490,000 or so distinct CDR3 sequences, more than 9% seen once. This material consisted of PBMCs, taken before TCRalphabeta/CD19-depleted stem cell transplant. Source of these receptors: a child under 10 years old with inherited bone marrow failure, due to receive a stem cell transplant.

This clonotype showed up just a few times. V usage is TRBV2 and J usage is TRBJ1-2; the D is unclear. The ends were cut back, 3 bases at V and 7 bases at J, with 6 bases in the middle. The germline CDR1 and CDR2 sequences are SNHLY and FYNNEI. CDR3 length: 11 residues. Here the CDR3 DNA reads TGTGCCAGCAGTGAGGCTGGTGGCTACACCTTC. The encoded protein is CASSEAGGYTF.

This clonotype was counted only a few times. The chain recombines TRBV20-1 with TRBJ2-5, with 16 bases that match TRBD2. Germline CDR1 DFQATT, CDR2 SNEGSKA (reference sequence). This CDR3 region has 22 residues. Germline trimming cut 3 bases from V and 1 base from J; bases unmatched to any gene: 20. CDR3 in amino acids: CSARKPGTSGRAYLLGQETQYF. The CDR3 DNA is TGCAGTGCTAGGAAGCCAGGGACTAGCGGGAGGGCGTACCTGTTGGGCCAAGAGACCCAGTACTTC.

This clonotype was counted many times. The gene calls are TRBV5-1 and TRBJ2-7; possibly TRBD2 for D (6 bases). The ends were cut back, 4 bases at V and 0 bases at J, with 8 bases in the middle. The CDR3 sequence is 13 residues long. Germline V gives CDR1 SGHRS, CDR2 YFSETQ. DNA of the CDR3: TGCGCCAGCAGCCCGCGGGACTCCTACGAGCAGTACTTC. Its translation is CASSPRDSYEQYF.

This clonotype was seen at least ten times. The V gene is TRBV20-1, the J gene TRBJ2-7, with 7 bases aligning to TRBD2. This CDR3 is built from 15 residues. CDR1 DFQATT and CDR2 SNEGSKA come from the germline V gene (reference sequence). V lost 3 bases and J lost 4; bases outside the gene matches: 12. The CDR3 is CSASPISAGEYEQYF. DNA of the CDR3: TGCAGTGCTAGTCCTATCTCGGCGGGAGAGTACGAGCAGTACTTC.

As for this clonotype: This may stem from a read error, because a much larger clone lies one nucleotide away. V is TRBV20-1 and J is TRBJ2-1; D unclear. The germline V and J ends were trimmed by 0 bases and 7 bases, with 16 bases remaining between them. This CDR3 comprises 15 residues. In germline, CDR1 is DFQATT, CDR2 SNEGSKA (reference sequence). Written as DNA, the CDR3 is TGCAGTGCTAGAGATGATGAGACTGAGGTGAATGAGCAGTTCTTC. Translating gives CSARDDETEVNEQFF.

Many counts were recorded for this clonotype. The V gene is TRBV11-2, the J gene TRBJ1-6; TRBD1 is a possible D gene (6 bases). V was cut by 3 bases and J by 0 bases, with 15 bases left in between. The CDR3 runs 18 residues. CDR1 and CDR2 (germline): SGHAT, FQNNGV. CDR3 coding DNA: TGTGCCAGCAGCTTGATTGGGGGGGCCAGCTCCTATAATTCACCCCTCCACTTT. It is translated as CASSLIGGASSYNSPLHF.

This clonotype turned up a few times. The rearrangement uses TRBV2 and TRBJ2-3; 8 bases line up with TRBD2. The CDR3 consists of 15 residues. J gave up 2 bases and V 1 base, and 2 bases lay outside the gene matches. From germline, CDR1 is SNHLY and CDR2 FYNNEI. CDR3 nucleotide sequence: TGTGCCAGCAGTGAAGGACTAGCGCCCACAGATACGCAGTATTTT. As protein: CASSEGLAPTDTQYF.

The table lists this clonotype with a few counts. The rearrangement joins TRBV29-1 to TRBJ2-1; 11 positions match TRBD2. This CDR3 has 13 residues. The germline gives CDR1 SQVTM, CDR2 ANQGSEA. V dropped 5 bases and J dropped 6; count of bases not matched to a gene: 3. The CDR3 loop is CSVRSGRANEQFF. The DNA for the CDR3 is TGCAGCGTTCGTAGCGGGAGGGCCAATGAGCAGTTCTTC.

The CDR3, as DNA: TGCAGCGTTATCTGGGGGGGAGACGGCTACACCTTC. Its translation is CSVIWGGDGYTF. This chain links TRBV29-1 with TRBJ1-2; TRBD1 might be the D (5 bases). The CDR3 is 12 amino acids. CDR1 is SQVTM, CDR2 ANQGSEA, per germline. V lost 5 bases, J lost 8 bases, and 15 bases lay in between.

In its sample, this clonotype was seen many times. The chain couples TRBV12-3 or TRBV12-4 to TRBJ2-7; 8 bases are shared with TRBD1. Germline trimming cut 6 bases from V and 6 bases from J; bases unmatched to any gene: 4. The CDR3 spans 12 residues. CDR3 protein: CASSPDRGEQYF. The CDR3 coding sequence is TGTGCCAGCAGCCCTGACAGGGGCGAGCAGTACTTC.